Detailed here is one TCR beta chain. Its cognate antigen is unknown. The sample belongs to a study of T cells in Graves' hyperthyroidism and ophthalmopathy. Looking at the study overall: Blood from the periphery was taken at initial diagnosis, before any treatment. Notes on the study in general: The model's output predicted ophthalmopathy at a median of approximately 6.5 months prior to onset.

A patient was excluded if there was uncontrolled infection, other autoimmune disease, pregnancy or lactation. Using RNA transcripts as the source, TCR beta CDR3 regions were amplified. During a first-round RT-PCR of the TCR CDR3, the HTBI primer set was used. TCRdb reprocessed the multiplex PCR reads with MiXCR, giving one entry per CDR3 protein. The sample records around 500,000 distinct CDR3 sequences, 14% being singletons. The sample taken for sequencing was blood. This sequence was found in a woman in her thirties or forties with Graves' hyperthyroidism.

The CDR3, as DNA: TGCAGTGCTAGAGATGACTACTCCGTCGCTGAGACCCAGTACTTC. Encoded protein: CSARDDYSVAETQYF. This chain joins TRBV20-1 and TRBJ2-5; perhaps TRBD2 as D (5 bases). V was cut by 0 bases and J by 5 bases, with 16 bases left in between. Germline CDR1 is DFQATT and CDR2 is SNEGSKA (reference sequence). This CDR3 spans 15 amino acids.